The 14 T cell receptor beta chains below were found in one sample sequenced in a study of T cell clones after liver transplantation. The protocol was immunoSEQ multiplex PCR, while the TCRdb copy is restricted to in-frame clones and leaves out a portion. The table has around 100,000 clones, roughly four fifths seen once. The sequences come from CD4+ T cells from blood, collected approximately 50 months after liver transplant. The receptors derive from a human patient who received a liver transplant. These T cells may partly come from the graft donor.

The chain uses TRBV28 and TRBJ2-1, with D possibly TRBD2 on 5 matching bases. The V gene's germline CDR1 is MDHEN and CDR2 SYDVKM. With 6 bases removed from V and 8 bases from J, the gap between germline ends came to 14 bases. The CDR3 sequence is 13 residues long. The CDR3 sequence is CASRPRGSYEQFF. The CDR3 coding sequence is TGTGCCAGCAGGCCCCGGGGTAGCTATGAGCAGTTCTTC.

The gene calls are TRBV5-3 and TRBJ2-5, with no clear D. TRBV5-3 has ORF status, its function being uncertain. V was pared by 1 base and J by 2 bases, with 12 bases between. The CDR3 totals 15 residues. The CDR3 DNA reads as TGTGCCAGAAGCTTGTCCCCCATCCGACAAGAGACCCAGTACTTC. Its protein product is CARSLSPIRQETQYF.

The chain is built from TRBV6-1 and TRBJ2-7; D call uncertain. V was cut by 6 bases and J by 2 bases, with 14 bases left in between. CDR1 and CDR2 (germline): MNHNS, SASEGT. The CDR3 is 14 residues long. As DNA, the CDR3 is TGTGCCAGCAGGCGCCCGACGGTCCCCTACGAGCAGTACTTC. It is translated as CASRRPTVPYEQYF.

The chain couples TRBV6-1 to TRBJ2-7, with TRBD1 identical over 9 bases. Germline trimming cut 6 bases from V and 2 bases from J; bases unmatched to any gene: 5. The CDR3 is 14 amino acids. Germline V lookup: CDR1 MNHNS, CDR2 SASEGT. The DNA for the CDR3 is TGTGCCAGCAGAAAAGGACAGGGGCCCTACGAGCAGTACTTC. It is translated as CASRKGQGPYEQYF.

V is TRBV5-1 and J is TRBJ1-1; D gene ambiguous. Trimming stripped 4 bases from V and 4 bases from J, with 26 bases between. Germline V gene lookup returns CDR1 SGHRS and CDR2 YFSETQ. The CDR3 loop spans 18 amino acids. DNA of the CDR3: TGCGCCAGCAGCCCCCTGTTGGACCCCACTCACCAAACCACTGAAGCTTTCTTT. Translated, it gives CASSPLLDPTHQTTEAFF.

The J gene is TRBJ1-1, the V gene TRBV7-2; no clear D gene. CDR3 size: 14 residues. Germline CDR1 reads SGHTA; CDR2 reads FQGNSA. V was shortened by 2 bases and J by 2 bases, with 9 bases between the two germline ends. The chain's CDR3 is CASSLQSANTEAFF. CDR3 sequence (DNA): TGTGCCAGCAGCTTACAGAGTGCAAACACTGAAGCTTTCTTT. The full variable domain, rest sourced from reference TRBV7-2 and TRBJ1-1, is GAGVSQSPSNKVTEKGKDVELRCDPISGHTALYWYRQSLGQGLEFLIYFQGNSAPDKSGLPSDRFSAERTGGSVSTLTIQRTQQEDSAVYLCASSLQSANTEAFFGQGTRLTVV.

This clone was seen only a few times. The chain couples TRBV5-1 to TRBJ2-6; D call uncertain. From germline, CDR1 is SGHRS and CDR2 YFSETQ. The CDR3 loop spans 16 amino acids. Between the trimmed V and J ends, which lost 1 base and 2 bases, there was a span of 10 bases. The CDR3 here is CASSLPEPAGANVLTF. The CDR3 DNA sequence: TGCGCCAGCAGCTTGCCTGAACCGGCTGGGGCCAACGTCCTGACTTTC.

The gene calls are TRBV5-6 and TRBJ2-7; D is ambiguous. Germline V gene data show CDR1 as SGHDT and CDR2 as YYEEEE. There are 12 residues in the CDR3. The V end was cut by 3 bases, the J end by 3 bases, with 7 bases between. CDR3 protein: CASSWTDYEQYF. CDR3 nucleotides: TGTGCCAGCAGCTGGACGGACTACGAGCAGTACTTC.

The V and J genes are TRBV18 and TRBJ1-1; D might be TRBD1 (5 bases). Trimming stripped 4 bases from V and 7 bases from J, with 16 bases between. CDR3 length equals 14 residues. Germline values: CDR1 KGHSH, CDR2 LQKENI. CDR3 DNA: TGTGCCAGCTCACGGGGGGACGTCCGCAGTGAAGCTTTCTTT. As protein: CASSRGDVRSEAFF.

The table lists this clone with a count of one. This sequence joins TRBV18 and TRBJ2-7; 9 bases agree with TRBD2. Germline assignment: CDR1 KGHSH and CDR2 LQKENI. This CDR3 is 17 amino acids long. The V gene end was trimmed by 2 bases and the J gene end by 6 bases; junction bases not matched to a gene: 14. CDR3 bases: TGTGCCAGCTCACCAGCTAGCGGGAACTCTATTACTAGCGAGCAGTACTTC. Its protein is CASSPASGNSITSEQYF.

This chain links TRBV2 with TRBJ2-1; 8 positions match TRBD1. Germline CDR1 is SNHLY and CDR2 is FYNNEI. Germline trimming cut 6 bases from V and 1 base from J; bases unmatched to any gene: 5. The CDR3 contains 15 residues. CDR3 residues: CASRHDRGSYNEQFF. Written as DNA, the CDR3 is TGTGCCAGCAGACACGACAGGGGTTCCTACAATGAGCAGTTCTTC.

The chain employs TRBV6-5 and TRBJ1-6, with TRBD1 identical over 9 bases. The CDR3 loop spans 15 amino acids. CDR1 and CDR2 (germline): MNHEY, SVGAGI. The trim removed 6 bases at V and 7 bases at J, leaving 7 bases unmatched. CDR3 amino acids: CASRSGTGSNSPLHF. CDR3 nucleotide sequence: TGTGCCAGCAGATCCGGGACAGGGTCAAATTCACCCCTCCACTTT.

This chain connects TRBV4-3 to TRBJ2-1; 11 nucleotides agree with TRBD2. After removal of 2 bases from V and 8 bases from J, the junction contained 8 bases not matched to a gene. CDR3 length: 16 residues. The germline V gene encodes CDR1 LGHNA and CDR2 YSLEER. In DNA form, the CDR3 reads TGCGCCAGCAGCCAACCCGGGACTAGCGGTATGGATGAGCAGTTCTTC. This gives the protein CASSQPGTSGMDEQFF.

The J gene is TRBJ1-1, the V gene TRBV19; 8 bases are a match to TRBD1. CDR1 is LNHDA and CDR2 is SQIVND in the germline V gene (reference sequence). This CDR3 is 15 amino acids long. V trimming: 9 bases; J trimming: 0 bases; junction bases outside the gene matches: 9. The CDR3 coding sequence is TGTGCCAGCGCGCGAAACAGGGGGGTGAACACTGAAGCTTTCTTT. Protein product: CASARNRGVNTEAFF.